Listed below are T cell receptor beta chains from one sample, sequenced in a study of T cells in Graves' hyperthyroidism and ophthalmopathy. TCRdb independently ran MiXCR on the multiplex PCR reads; one entry per CDR3 protein. The sample includes more than 500,000 distinct CDR3 sequences, about a sixth of them seen just once. The source material was blood. These receptors were taken from a woman younger than 45 with Graves' hyperthyroidism. Each CDR3 is given with its conserved first and last residue. The D gene is left open where the match is weak. Clone size, where shown, is once, few, many, or a class for clones that have expanded.

size: many; V: TRBV3-1; J: TRBJ2-7; D: TRBD2; CDR3: CASSQSLAGASSYEQYF; DNA: TGTGCCAGCAGCCAAAGTCTAGCGGGAGCTTCATCCTACGAGCAGTACTTC
size: many; V: TRBV28; J: TRBJ2-5; D: TRBD1; CDR3: CASSLWGGQGIQETQYF; DNA: TGTGCCAGCAGTTTGTGGGGCGGACAGGGGATCCAAGAGACCCAGTACTTC
size: few; V: TRBV5-1; J: TRBJ2-7; D: NA; CDR3: CASSRKDPYEQYF; DNA: TGCGCCAGCAGTCGGAAGGACCCCTACGAGCAGTACTTC
size: NA; V: TRBV24-1; J: TRBJ2-1; D: NA; CDR3: CATSEGGDREQFF; DNA: TGTGCCACCAGTGAAGGAGGTGACCGTGAGCAGTTCTTC
size: many; V: TRBV28; J: TRBJ1-5; D: TRBD1; CDR3: CASSLSGRGKGNQPQHF; DNA: TGTGCCAGCAGTTTATCAGGCAGGGGGAAGGGCAATCAGCCCCAGCATTTT
size: few; V: TRBV6-1; J: TRBJ2-1; D: NA; CDR3: CASSRKVVQAPYNEQFF; DNA: TGTGCCAGCAGCCGAAAGGTCGTCCAGGCGCCTTACAATGAGCAGTTCTTC
size: few; V: TRBV5-5; J: TRBJ2-7; D: TRBD1; CDR3: CASSPGPGQVTYEQYF; DNA: TGTGCCAGCAGCCCCGGTCCGGGACAGGTAACCTACGAGCAGTACTTC
size: NA; V: TRBV12-3/TRBV12-4; J: TRBJ1-1; D: NA; CDR3: CASSLFPAAEAFF; DNA: TGTGCCAGCAGTTTATTCCCGGCAGCTGAAGCTTTCTTT
size: NA; V: TRBV9; J: TRBJ1-2; D: TRBD1; CDR3: CASSASGGGYGYTF; DNA: TGTGCCAGCAGCGCCTCAGGGGGCGGCTATGGCTACACCTTC
size: NA; V: TRBV13; J: TRBJ2-5; D: TRBD2; CDR3: CASTAGGTSGSWSETQYF; DNA: TGTGCCAGCACCGCCGGAGGGACTAGCGGGAGTTGGTCAGAGACCCAGTACTTC
size: few; V: TRBV6-2/TRBV6-3; J: TRBJ1-4; D: NA; CDR3: CASSRDGTTNEKLFF; DNA: TGTGCCAGCAGCAGGGACGGTACGACTAATGAAAAACTGTTTTTT
size: few; V: TRBV12-5; J: TRBJ2-3; D: NA; CDR3: CASATGVSTDTQYF; DNA: TGTGCTAGTGCCACCGGGGTTAGCACAGATACGCAGTATTTT
size: many; V: TRBV7-2; J: TRBJ1-2; D: NA; CDR3: CASSLAASNNYGYTF; DNA: TGTGCCAGCAGCTTAGCGGCCAGCAATAACTATGGCTACACCTTC
size: NA; V: TRBV7-8; J: TRBJ1-1; D: TRBD1; CDR3: CASSLDGDRVRTEAFF; DNA: TGTGCCAGCAGCTTAGATGGGGACAGGGTTAGGACTGAAGCTTTCTTT
size: many; V: TRBV28; J: TRBJ2-7; D: NA; CDR3: CASRPRGISYEQYF; DNA: TGTGCCAGCAGACCCCGAGGCATCTCCTACGAGCAGTACTTC
size: NA; V: TRBV2; J: TRBJ2-7; D: NA; CDR3: CASSDPSGDAYEQYF; DNA: TGTGCCAGCAGTGACCCGTCGGGTGACGCCTACGAGCAGTACTTC
size: many; V: TRBV7-3; J: TRBJ2-7; D: NA; CDR3: CASSQGPSSYEQYF; DNA: TGTGCCAGCAGCCAGGGCCCAAGCTCCTACGAGCAGTACTTC
size: NA; V: TRBV3-1; J: TRBJ2-5; D: NA; CDR3: CASSEILGQETQYF; DNA: TGTGCCAGCAGTGAGATTTTGGGGCAAGAGACCCAGTACTTC
size: many; V: TRBV28; J: TRBJ2-5; D: NA; CDR3: CASGDIQRGETQYF; DNA: TGTGCCAGCGGCGACATCCAAAGAGGGGAGACCCAGTACTTC
size: many; V: TRBV5-6; J: TRBJ1-1; D: NA; CDR3: CASSTDGGRKAFF; DNA: TGTGCCAGCAGCACCGACGGGGGGCGGAAAGCTTTCTTT
size: NA; V: TRBV7-9; J: TRBJ2-6; D: NA; CDR3: CASTVGGSGANVLTF; DNA: TGTGCCAGCACCGTAGGAGGTTCTGGGGCCAACGTCCTGACTTTC
size: many; V: TRBV5-7; J: TRBJ1-1; D: NA; CDR3: CASSLGQGCTEAFF; DNA: TGTGCCAGCAGCTTGGGTCAGGGTTGCACTGAAGCTTTCTTT
size: many; V: TRBV20-1; J: TRBJ2-7; D: NA; CDR3: CSAFAGSPPRREQYF; DNA: TGCAGTGCCTTCGCAGGGTCCCCCCCCCGTCGGGAGCAGTACTTC
size: many; V: TRBV7-2; J: TRBJ2-3; D: NA; CDR3: CASSFPGSSRDTQYF; DNA: TGTGCCAGCAGCTTCCCGGGAAGCTCGCGGGATACGCAGTATTTT
size: many; V: TRBV20-1; J: TRBJ1-4; D: TRBD1; CDR3: CSARKQGANEKLFF; DNA: TGCAGTGCTAGAAAGCAGGGGGCTAATGAAAAACTGTTTTTT
size: many; V: TRBV6-6; J: TRBJ2-1; D: NA; CDR3: CASSYWGAGEQFF; DNA: TGTGCCAGCAGTTACTGGGGGGCGGGTGAGCAGTTCTTC
size: NA; V: TRBV10-3; J: TRBJ2-1; D: NA; CDR3: CAISAGLPPDNEQFF; DNA: TGTGCCATCAGTGCCGGACTACCACCGGACAATGAGCAGTTCTTC
size: NA; V: TRBV4-1; J: TRBJ2-7; D: TRBD1; CDR3: CASSQVDRGYEQYF; DNA: TGCGCCAGCAGCCAAGTTGACAGGGGCTACGAGCAGTACTTC
size: many; V: TRBV12-3/TRBV12-4; J: TRBJ1-6; D: NA; CDR3: CASSGQHSPLHF; DNA: TGTGCCAGCAGCGGACAGCATTCACCCCTCCACTTT
size: many; V: TRBV12-5; J: TRBJ2-2; D: NA; CDR3: CASGLHAGELFF; DNA: TGTGCTAGTGGTTTGCACGCCGGGGAGCTGTTTTTT
size: few; V: TRBV29-1; J: TRBJ2-3; D: NA; CDR3: CSVVGVFTDTQYF; DNA: TGCAGCGTTGTAGGTGTTTTCACAGATACGCAGTATTTT
size: many; V: TRBV6-2/TRBV6-3; J: TRBJ2-1; D: NA; CDR3: CASSSKLYNEQFF; DNA: TGTGCCAGCAGTTCCAAGCTATACAATGAGCAGTTCTTC
size: many; V: TRBV5-1; J: TRBJ2-1; D: NA; CDR3: CASSSTGNSYNEQFF; DNA: TGCGCCAGCAGCTCGACTGGTAACTCCTACAATGAGCAGTTCTTC
size: many; V: TRBV7-8; J: TRBJ2-1; D: TRBD2; CDR3: CASSSMTSGYNEQFF; DNA: TGTGCCAGCAGCTCCATGACTAGCGGTTACAATGAGCAGTTCTTC
size: many; V: TRBV7-9; J: TRBJ2-7; D: TRBD2; CDR3: CASSLGVSGRNLAYEQYF; DNA: TGTGCCAGCAGCTTAGGGGTTAGCGGGAGGAACTTGGCCTACGAGCAGTACTTC
size: few; V: TRBV19; J: TRBJ1-5; D: NA; CDR3: CASSIGGFSNQPQHF; DNA: TGTGCCAGTAGTATCGGCGGCTTTAGCAATCAGCCCCAGCATTTT
size: many; V: TRBV28; J: TRBJ2-5; D: NA; CDR3: CASSFPRTTQYF; DNA: TGTGCCAGCAGTTTTCCGCGGACTACCCAGTACTTC
size: few; V: TRBV7-2; J: TRBJ2-2; D: NA; CDR3: CASSLYTDGELFF; DNA: TGTGCCAGCAGCTTATACACCGACGGGGAGCTGTTTTTT
size: few; V: TRBV4-1; J: TRBJ1-5; D: NA; CDR3: CASSQEPGAEQPQHF; DNA: TGCGCCAGCAGCCAAGAGCCAGGGGCGGAACAGCCCCAGCATTTT
size: many; V: TRBV6-6; J: TRBJ2-1; D: NA; CDR3: CASSYSTLTGLSEQFF; DNA: TGTGCCAGCAGTTACTCCACCTTAACAGGGCTCTCTGAGCAGTTCTTC
size: many; V: TRBV20-1; J: TRBJ2-7; D: TRBD2; CDR3: CSARATGDGTSGYEQYF; DNA: TGCAGTGCTAGAGCCACAGGGGACGGGACTAGCGGTTACGAGCAGTACTTC
size: many; V: TRBV13; J: TRBJ1-5; D: NA; CDR3: CASSRRHSNQPQHF; DNA: TGTGCCAGCAGCCGCAGACATAGCAATCAGCCCCAGCATTTT
size: many; V: TRBV7-9; J: TRBJ1-2; D: TRBD1; CDR3: CASSLWTGHGYTF; DNA: TGTGCCAGCAGCTTATGGACAGGGCATGGCTACACCTTC
size: NA; V: TRBV15; J: TRBJ2-7; D: TRBD2; CDR3: CATSIRGSGTGEQYF; DNA: TGTGCCACCAGCATCAGAGGAAGCGGGACGGGGGAGCAGTACTTC
size: few; V: TRBV27; J: TRBJ2-2; D: NA; CDR3: CASTPNRNTGELFF; DNA: TGTGCCAGCACCCCTAATAGGAACACCGGGGAGCTGTTTTTT
size: NA; V: TRBV7-2; J: TRBJ1-4; D: NA; CDR3: CASSLSGQLNEKLVF; DNA: TGTGCCAGCAGCTTATCGGGGCAGCTTAATGAAAAACTGGTTTTT
size: many; V: TRBV6-2/TRBV6-3; J: TRBJ1-1; D: NA; CDR3: CASRPLREAEAFF; DNA: TGTGCCAGCAGACCACTTAGGGAGGCTGAAGCTTTCTTT
size: few; V: TRBV6-1; J: TRBJ2-1; D: TRBD2; CDR3: CTSRRIASGSAEQFF; DNA: TGTACCAGCAGAAGGATAGCTAGCGGGAGTGCGGAGCAGTTCTTC
size: many; V: TRBV28; J: TRBJ2-1; D: NA; CDR3: CAIQGGSYEQFF; DNA: TGTGCCATCCAGGGGGGGTCATATGAGCAGTTCTTC
size: many; V: TRBV6-1; J: TRBJ1-1; D: NA; CDR3: CASSEIAQNTEAFF; DNA: TGTGCCAGCAGTGAAATAGCCCAGAACACTGAAGCTTTCTTT
size: NA; V: TRBV20-1; J: TRBJ2-1; D: TRBD2; CDR3: CSAPTRLGGFDEQFF; DNA: TGCAGTGCGCCTACTAGGCTGGGAGGGTTCGATGAGCAGTTCTTC